Shown below are 26 T cell receptor beta chains from a single sample sequenced in a study of T cell responses to AZD1222 COVID-19 vaccine. Assay: immunoSEQ multiplex PCR; the TCRdb copy retains only in-frame clones and omits some. The sample shows about 140,000 clones, about 89% of them seen only once. The starting material was peripheral blood, obtained on day 0 of AZD1222 vaccination. All receptors come from an adult in good health.

The V gene is TRBV19, the J gene TRBJ1-1; D unresolved. The germline V gene encodes CDR1 LNHDA and CDR2 SQIVND (reference sequence). The CDR3 is 13 residues long. V shed 6 bases and J shed 5 bases, with 13 bases lying between them. The CDR3 nucleotides read TGTGCCAGTAGCCCGGGGTCTTGGACTGAAGCTTTCTTT. It encodes CASSPGSWTEAFF.

This chain joins TRBV9 and TRBJ1-1; possibly TRBD1 for D (5 bases). CDR1 SGDLS and CDR2 YYNGEE come from the germline V gene. Trimming stripped 4 bases from V and 3 bases from J, with 13 bases between. This CDR3 has 14 residues. CDR3 in amino acids: CASSFRPGDTEAFF. In DNA form, the CDR3 reads TGTGCCAGCAGCTTCCGACCGGGGGACACTGAAGCTTTCTTT. The full variable domain, in which reference TRBV9 and TRBJ1-1 provide the parts outside the CDR3, is DSGVTQTPKHLITATGQRVTLRCSPRSGDLSVYWYQQSLDQGLQFLIQYYNGEERAKGNILERFSAQQFPDLHSELNLSSLELGDSALYFCASSFRPGDTEAFFGQGTRLTVV.

The V gene is TRBV7-9, the J gene TRBJ2-3, with TRBD2 identical over 8 bases. Germline CDR1 reads SEHNR; CDR2 reads FQNEAQ (reference sequence). CDR3 length: 13 residues. V lost 4 bases and J lost 10; bases outside the gene matches: 7. The CDR3 nucleotides read TGTGCCAGCAGCTCCTCCTCGGGGGGGGCGCAGTATTTT. Its translation is CASSSSSGGAQYF.

The rearrangement uses TRBV19 and TRBJ2-1; 11 bases match TRBD2. The V gene end was trimmed by 6 bases and the J gene end by 8 bases; junction bases not matched to a gene: 12. The CDR3 extends over 16 amino acids. Germline V gives CDR1 LNHDA, CDR2 SQIVND (reference sequence). As DNA, the CDR3 is TGTGCCAGTAGCGACCCGGGACTAGCGGTACAGTATGAGCAGTTCTTC. Its protein is CASSDPGLAVQYEQFF.

V is TRBV13 and J is TRBJ1-4; 9 positions match TRBD1. After removal of 5 bases from V and 2 bases from J, the junction contained 9 bases not matched to a gene. CDR1 is PRHDT, CDR2 FYEKMQ, per germline (reference sequence). CDR3 size: 17 residues. The CDR3 DNA reads TGTGCCAGCAGCCCCGGACAGGGGACACCGACTAATGAAAAACTGTTTTTT. Translated, it gives CASSPGQGTPTNEKLFF.

The rearrangement joins TRBV2 to TRBJ2-7; weak D call: TRBD1 (5 bases). Germline V CDR1 and CDR2: SNHLY, FYNNEI. This CDR3 has 14 residues. Trimming left V 6 bases short and J 3 bases short, with 15 bases between. CDR3 protein: CASRLGQGFYEQYF. The CDR3 bases are TGTGCCAGCAGACTGGGGCAGGGCTTCTACGAGCAGTACTTC.

The chain employs TRBV4-3 and TRBJ2-5, with a possible D match to TRBD2 (6 bases). This CDR3 contains 13 residues. Looked up from germline, CDR1 is LGHNA and CDR2 is YSLEER. Deletions cut 2 bases from V and 5 bases from J, with 9 bases between. The CDR3 nucleotides read TGCGCCAGCAGCCAACTAGCGATGGAGACCCAGTACTTC. Protein product: CASSQLAMETQYF.

The CDR3 here is CASSVEGTGSIYEQYF. In DNA form, the CDR3 reads TGTGCCAGCAGCGTAGAGGGGACAGGATCCATCTACGAGCAGTACTTC. The rearrangement links TRBV9 to TRBJ2-7; 8 bases are shared with TRBD1. CDR1 is SGDLS and CDR2 is YYNGEE in the germline V gene. The junction had 8 bases not matched to a gene; V was cut back by 0 bases and J by 3 bases. The CDR3 runs to 16 residues.

This clone has only a few counts. V usage is TRBV2 and J usage is TRBJ2-6; D call uncertain. There are 15 residues in the CDR3. From germline, CDR1 is SNHLY and CDR2 FYNNEI. V dropped 4 bases and J dropped 2 bases, with 9 bases sitting between them. The CDR3 loop is CASSVGTPGANVLTF. The CDR3 DNA follows: TGTGCCAGCAGTGTCGGAACCCCTGGGGCCAACGTCCTGACTTTC. The full variable domain, in which reference TRBV2 and TRBJ2-6 provide the parts outside the CDR3, is EPEVTQTPSHQVTQMGQEVILRCVPISNHLYFYWYRQILGQKVEFLVSFYNNEISEKSEIFDDQFSVERPDGSNFTLKIRSTKLEDSAMYFCASSVGTPGANVLTFGAGSRLTVL.

This chain links TRBV27 with TRBJ1-2; 12 positions match TRBD1. The germline V gene encodes CDR1 MNHEY and CDR2 SMNVEV (reference sequence). This CDR3 contains 15 residues. Germline trimming cut 5 bases from V and 6 bases from J; bases unmatched to any gene: 7. The CDR3 loop reads CASSPRGQGANGYTF. CDR3 nucleotides: TGTGCCAGCAGTCCACGGGGACAGGGGGCGAATGGCTACACCTTC.

This clone has only a few counts. The chain links TRBV7-3 to TRBJ1-1, with TRBD1 as a possible D gene (5 bases). Per germline, CDR1 SGHTA and CDR2 FQGTGA. V was shortened by 3 bases and J by 11 bases, with 16 bases between the two germline ends. This CDR3 region has 13 residues. The CDR3 DNA reads TGTGCCAGCAGCTTCAGCAGGGAGTCGGATGCTTTCTTT. This encodes CASSFSRESDAFF. The full variable domain, rest sourced from reference TRBV7-3 and TRBJ1-1, is GAGVSQTPSNKVTEKGKYVELRCDPISGHTALYWYRQSLGQGPEFLIYFQGTGAADDSGLPNDRFFAVRPEGSVSTLKIQRTERGDSAVYLCASSFSRESDAFFGQGTRLTVV.

V is TRBV4-2 and J is TRBJ1-5, with D perhaps TRBD1 (5 bases). V was clipped by 0 bases and J by 8 bases, with 17 bases between them. The CDR3 contains 16 residues. Germline lookup yields CDR1 LGHNA and CDR2 YNFKEQ. CDR3 in amino acids: CASSQDLGGISKPQHF. Here the CDR3 DNA reads TGTGCCAGCAGCCAAGACCTTGGGGGGATTAGCAAGCCCCAGCATTTT.

The rearrangement joins TRBV6-5 to TRBJ2-7; D may correspond to TRBD1 or TRBD2 (5 bases each). Trimming removed 0 bases at V and 5 bases at J, with 11 bases between. The germline V gene encodes CDR1 MNHEY and CDR2 SVGAGI. This CDR3 region has 14 residues. This CDR3 reads CASSYSGQGDEQYF. CDR3 in DNA: TGTGCCAGCAGTTACTCAGGGCAGGGAGACGAGCAGTACTTC.

The chain is built from TRBV11-2 and TRBJ2-1; D is undetermined. The V gene's germline CDR1 is SGHAT and CDR2 FQNNGV. The CDR3 runs 11 residues. The V end was cut by 6 bases, the J end by 4 bases, with 4 bases between. The CDR3 loop is CASRGYNEQFF. In nucleotides, the CDR3 is TGTGCCAGCAGGGGTTACAATGAGCAGTTCTTC.

This sequence joins TRBV7-2 and TRBJ2-1, with TRBD2 matching 9 bases. Germline-derived CDR1 and CDR2 are SGHTA and FQGNSA. After removal of 5 bases from V and 6 bases from J, the junction contained 11 bases not matched to a gene. The CDR3 spans 16 residues. CDR3 in amino acids: CASSPDRGRALNEQFF. Written as DNA, the CDR3 is TGTGCCAGCAGCCCAGACCGCGGGAGGGCCCTCAATGAGCAGTTCTTC. Full variable domain (outside the CDR3, taken from reference TRBV7-2 and TRBJ2-1): GAGVSQSPSNKVTEKGKDVELRCDPISGHTALYWYRQSLGQGLEFLIYFQGNSAPDKSGLPSDRFSAERTGGSVSTLTIQRTQQEDSAVYLCASSPDRGRALNEQFFGPGTRLTVL.

CDR3 coding DNA: TGTGCCAGCAGCTTGGAACAGGGGGGTTTGAGCGAGCAGTACTTC. Amino acids: CASSLEQGGLSEQYF. The J gene is TRBJ2-7, the V gene TRBV5-4, with 8 bases that match TRBD1. With V trimmed by 0 bases and J by 6 bases, 8 bases remained unmatched. CDR1 SGHNT and CDR2 YYREEE come from the germline V gene (reference sequence). The CDR3 spans 15 residues.

This chain joins TRBV28 and TRBJ2-5, with TRBD1 matching 7 bases. The germline CDR1 and CDR2 sequences are MDHEN and SYDVKM. This CDR3 spans 13 amino acids. With 10 bases clipped from V and 3 bases from J, the junction kept 8 bases outside the gene matches. Written as DNA, the CDR3 is TGTGCCATCCTGAGACAGGGAAAAGAGACCCAGTACTTC. Translation: CAILRQGKETQYF.

The chain links TRBV19 to TRBJ2-7; D is uncertain. Trimming removed 2 bases from V and 1 base from J, with 15 bases in between. The germline gives CDR1 LNHDA, CDR2 SQIVND (reference sequence). This CDR3 contains 16 residues. CDR3 nucleotides: TGTGCCAGTAGTATATCGCCAGCCCCAGGTTCCTACGAGCAGTACTTC. Translation: CASSISPAPGSYEQYF.

The chain couples TRBV6-5 to TRBJ2-3; D unresolved. Germline CDR1 MNHEY, CDR2 SVGAGI. This CDR3 region has 14 residues. V was clipped by 5 bases and J by 4 bases, with 13 bases between them. CDR3 in DNA: TGTGCCAGCAGTCCCTACCTGGTAGCAGATACGCAGTATTTT. It yields the protein CASSPYLVADTQYF.

The chain couples TRBV24-1 to TRBJ2-2; no clear D. Germline lookup yields CDR1 KGHDR and CDR2 SFDVKD. This CDR3 has 8 amino acids. Trimming removed 9 bases at V and 10 bases at J, with 2 bases between. CDR3: CATPELFF. CDR3 DNA sequence: TGTGCCACCCCGGAGCTGTTTTTT.

V gene TRBV11-1 combines with J gene TRBJ1-1; tentatively, D is TRBD1 (6 bases). Germline V gene sequence: CDR1 SGHAT, CDR2 FQDESV (reference sequence). CDR3 length: 14 amino acids. The V gene lost 9 bases and the J gene lost 0 bases, with 14 bases spanning the gap. The CDR3 region is CASLNRDMNTEAFF. Here the CDR3 DNA reads TGTGCCAGTCTTAACCGGGACATGAACACTGAAGCTTTCTTT.

V is TRBV6-2 or TRBV6-3 and J is TRBJ1-1; D gene unclear. This CDR3 comprises 12 residues. Germline V CDR1 and CDR2: MNHEY, SVGEGT. The V end lost 4 bases, the J end lost 1 base, and 4 bases lay between the germline ends. The CDR3: CASSSRNTEAFF. CDR3 DNA: TGTGCCAGCAGTTCCCGGAACACTGAAGCTTTCTTT.

The chain uses TRBV4-2 and TRBJ1-2; no clear D. Looked up from germline, CDR1 is LGHNA and CDR2 is YNFKEQ. The CDR3 spans 17 residues. V was clipped by 2 bases and J by 0 bases, with 16 bases between them. The CDR3 reads CASSQILISNPNYGYTF. Written as DNA, the CDR3 is TGTGCCAGCAGCCAAATTTTGATATCGAACCCTAACTATGGCTACACCTTC.

V is TRBV7-2 and J is TRBJ1-3, with D uncertain. This CDR3 has 14 amino acids. The germline V and J ends were trimmed by 4 bases and 4 bases, with 11 bases remaining between them. CDR1 SGHTA and CDR2 FQGNSA come from the germline V gene. The CDR3 loop reads CASSSGPSGNTIYF. The CDR3 DNA is TGTGCCAGCAGCTCCGGACCGAGCGGAAACACCATATATTTT.

This chain uses TRBV27 with TRBJ2-7, with D tentatively TRBD1 or TRBD2 (6 bases each). Germline lookup yields CDR1 MNHEY and CDR2 SMNVEV (reference sequence). Deletions cut 3 bases from V and 4 bases from J, with 10 bases between. This CDR3 is built from 13 residues. DNA of the CDR3: TGTGCCAGCAGTTTCGGAGGGGGGTACGAGCAGTACTTC. It specifies CASSFGGGYEQYF.

The rearrangement joins TRBV10-1 to TRBJ1-3, with D tentatively TRBD1 (6 bases). There are 12 residues in the CDR3. The V gene lost 10 bases and the J gene lost 0 bases, with 7 bases spanning the gap. CDR1 is WNHNN, CDR2 SYGVQD, per germline (reference sequence). CDR3 DNA: TGCGCCAAACAGGGCTCTGGAAACACCATATATTTT. Residues: CAKQGSGNTIYF.